This TCR beta chain was sequenced in a study of OX40 agonist ivuxolimab in advanced cancers. Germline-derived CDR1 and CDR2 are SGHRS and YFSETQ. The CDR3 runs 15 residues. Trimming left V 0 bases short and J 0 bases short, with 7 bases between. TCRdb's table, derived via immunoSEQ multiplex PCR, lists solely in-frame clones and lacks some. Among 30,000 to 35,000 clones, approximately 90% were seen once, and the ten largest hold around 33%. This specimen consisted of CD4+ or CD8+ T cells sorted from blood, obtained in a trial of the OX40 agonist ivuxolimab. The sequence derives from an adult with an advanced solid tumor such as melanoma, head and neck, liver or kidney cancer. This rearrangement joins TRBV5-1 to TRBJ1-5; D not certain. The DNA for the CDR3 is TGCGCCAGCAGCTTGGAGGGAAATAGCAATCAGCCCCAGCATTTT. Its translation: CASSLEGNSNQPQHF.